These 20 T cell receptor beta chains originate from one sample sequenced in a study of cytomegalovirus exposure and HLA in healthy donors (dated by TCRdb to about 2017). The library was produced with the immunoSEQ multiplex PCR assay. For the multiplex PCR, a mixture combining 60 forward primers for TCR Vbeta segments and 13 reverse primers for TCR Jbeta segments was used. Not all clones reach the TCRdb copy of this immuneACCESS table, which keeps in-frame sequences only. Checked studies attribute under half of the gap to unresolved V genes and leave the rest unexplained. This sample holds about 43,000 clones; less than 75% were observed only once. Jointly, the top ten make up around 12% of the sample. Sequencing input: PBMCs. Receptors were obtained from a man aged 55-75 years in good health and CMV-seropositive.

The chain links TRBV6-4 to TRBJ2-1; 7 nucleotides match TRBD1. V lost 3 bases, J lost 8 bases, and 7 bases stayed unmatched. The CDR3 has 14 amino acids. Per germline, CDR1 MRHNA and CDR2 SNTAGT. In DNA form, the CDR3 reads TGTGCCAGCAGTGAGACAGGGCGTGAAGATGAGCAGTTCTTC. Translated: CASSETGREDEQFF.

This clone was observed a few times. V usage is TRBV7-9 and J usage is TRBJ2-1, with D uncertain. The CDR3 sequence is 14 residues long. Trimming took off 1 base at V and 4 bases at J, with 8 bases between the two ends. CDR1 and CDR2 from the germline V gene are SEHNR and FQNEAQ (reference sequence). The CDR3 reads CASSLVVGYNEQFF. CDR3 bases: TGTGCCAGCAGCTTAGTGGTCGGGTACAATGAGCAGTTCTTC.

This clone was observed a handful of times. This sequence joins TRBV5-6 and TRBJ2-5, with 13 bases identical to TRBD2. The J call may be in error: the DNA end matches TRBJ2-7 better. The CDR3 extends over 16 amino acids. Germline assignment: CDR1 SGHDT and CDR2 YYEEEE. In DNA, the CDR3 is TGTGCCAGCAGCTTGGCCACGGGACTAGCGGGATACGAGCAGTACTTC. Residues: CASSLATGLAGYEQYF.

The chain recombines TRBV9 with TRBJ2-1, with D unclear. CDR1 is SGDLS, CDR2 YYNGEE, per germline. The CDR3 spans 14 residues. V was clipped by 0 bases and J by 0 bases, with 4 bases between them. The CDR3, as DNA: TGTGCCAGCAGCGTAGCGAGCTCCTACAATGAGCAGTTCTTC. This sequence encodes CASSVASSYNEQFF.

The gene calls are TRBV30 and TRBJ2-5; TRBD2 is a possible D gene (5 bases). V dropped 4 bases and J dropped 1 base, with 13 bases sitting between them. The CDR3 is 14 amino acids. Germline-derived CDR1 and CDR2 are GTSNPN and SVGIG (reference sequence). The CDR3 region is CAWNLGAGQETQYF. CDR3 DNA sequence: TGTGCCTGGAACCTAGGTGCGGGCCAAGAGACCCAGTACTTC.

The chain couples TRBV18 to TRBJ2-3, with D perhaps TRBD1 (6 bases). V was clipped by 0 bases and J by 5 bases, with 15 bases between them. The CDR3 spans 16 residues. Germline lookup yields CDR1 KGHSH and CDR2 LQKENI. The CDR3 DNA follows: TGTGCCAGCTCACCACCGCAGGGGCCTATTGTAGATACGCAGTATTTT. Amino acid sequence: CASSPPQGPIVDTQYF.

The gene calls are TRBV5-1 and TRBJ2-5; 9 bases fit TRBD1. Germline CDR1 reads SGHRS; CDR2 reads YFSETQ. Trimming at V came to 4 bases and at J to 2 bases, leaving 6 bases not matched to a gene. This CDR3 comprises 15 residues. This CDR3 reads CASSSPTGGQETQYF. Here the CDR3 DNA reads TGCGCCAGCAGCAGCCCGACAGGGGGACAAGAGACCCAGTACTTC.

The J gene is TRBJ1-2, the V gene TRBV2; tentative D call: TRBD1 (6 bases). The CDR3 has 14 residues. Germline V lookup: CDR1 SNHLY, CDR2 FYNNEI. Trimming stripped 10 bases from V and 7 bases from J, with 22 bases between. CDR3 region: CATTEGGGARGYTF. The CDR3 nucleotides are TGTGCCACCACGGAGGGCGGGGGGGCGCGTGGCTACACCTTC. Supplemented by reference TRBV2 and TRBJ1-2, the full variable domain reads EPEVTQTPSHQVTQMGQEVILRCVPISNHLYFYWYRQILGQKVEFLVSFYNNEISEKSEIFDDQFSVERPDGSNFTLKIRSTKLEDSAMYFCATTEGGGARGYTFGSGTRLTVV.

This clone was counted only a few times. This chain connects TRBV4-1 to TRBJ1-2; D is uncertain. V lost 5 bases, J lost 0 bases, and 13 bases lay in between. The V gene's germline CDR1 is MGHRA and CDR2 YSYEKL. The CDR3 contains 15 residues. CDR3 region: CASSSAATSNYGYTF. Written as DNA, the CDR3 is TGCGCCAGCAGCTCCGCGGCCACCTCTAACTATGGCTACACCTTC.

The chain has TRBV4-2 and TRBJ1-1; maybe TRBD1 (5 bases). The V end was cut by 2 bases, the J end by 0 bases, with 10 bases between. From germline, CDR1 is LGHNA and CDR2 YNFKEQ. This CDR3 contains 15 residues. Written as DNA, the CDR3 is TGTGCCAGCAGCCAAAATGGGGGGTTGAACACTGAAGCTTTCTTT. This codes for CASSQNGGLNTEAFF.

This chain joins TRBV4-3 and TRBJ1-1; weak D call: TRBD1 (6 bases). Deletions cut 1 base from V and 4 bases from J, with 10 bases between. Per the germline V gene, CDR1 is LGHNA and CDR2 is YSLEER. The CDR3 runs to 14 residues. CDR3 sequence (DNA): TGCGCCAGCAGCCAAGGGCAGGGGCTCACTGAAGCTTTCTTT. This sequence encodes CASSQGQGLTEAFF.

The rearrangement links TRBV5-1 to TRBJ2-2; D is unclear. Germline V lookup: CDR1 SGHRS, CDR2 YFSETQ. V was pared by 0 bases and J by 5 bases, with 11 bases between. This CDR3 is built from 15 residues. The CDR3 is CASSLDRTSTGELFF. The CDR3 region has the DNA TGCGCCAGCAGCTTGGATCGAACCAGTACCGGGGAGCTGTTTTTT.

V gene TRBV19 combines with J gene TRBJ2-6; D is unclear. Germline CDR1 LNHDA, CDR2 SQIVND (reference sequence). The CDR3 runs 15 residues. The germline V and J ends were trimmed by 3 bases and 4 bases, with 10 bases remaining between them. CDR3 amino acids: CASSIRHIGANVLTF. CDR3 nucleotides: TGTGCCAGTAGTATCAGGCATATCGGGGCCAACGTCCTGACTTTC. Filled out from reference TRBV19 and TRBJ2-6, the complete variable domain reads DGGITQSPKYLFRKEGQNVTLSCEQNLNHDAMYWYRQDPGQGLRLIYYSQIVNDFQKGDIAEGYSVSREKKESFPLTVTSAQKNPTAFYLCASSIRHIGANVLTFGAGSRLTVL.

The chain recombines TRBV4-1 with TRBJ2-7; possibly TRBD2 for D (6 bases). With 3 bases removed from V and 5 bases from J, the gap between germline ends came to 11 bases. Per germline, CDR1 MGHRA and CDR2 YSYEKL. The CDR3 totals 13 residues. This chain's CDR3 is CASSHAGGHEQYF. The CDR3 DNA is TGCGCCAGCAGCCATGCTGGAGGGCACGAGCAGTACTTC.

The V gene is TRBV7-9, the J gene TRBJ2-3, with 8 positions matching TRBD2. The CDR3 is 16 amino acids. The germline V gene has CDR1 SEHNR and CDR2 FQNEAQ (reference sequence). The ends lost 6 bases at V and 0 bases at J; junction bases unmatched: 8. CDR3 bases: TGTGCCAGCAGGGACGGGAGGGCCGGGAGCACAGATACGCAGTATTTT. Amino acid sequence: CASRDGRAGSTDTQYF.

This clone has a handful of counts. The rearrangement links TRBV28 to TRBJ2-1; 7 positions match TRBD2. The CDR3 is 15 amino acids. The V segment lost 4 bases and the J segment 7 bases; nucleotides outside the gene matches: 10. Germline loops: CDR1 MDHEN, CDR2 SYDVKM. The CDR3 DNA sequence: TGTGCCAGCAGTTCTTTGACGGGAGGCACGAATGAGCAGTTCTTC. This encodes CASSSLTGGTNEQFF.

The gene calls are TRBV5-4 and TRBJ2-7; D remains unclear. V was trimmed by 0 bases and J by 0 bases, leaving 10 bases between them. CDR3 length: 15 amino acids. The germline V gene encodes CDR1 SGHNT and CDR2 YYREEE (reference sequence). This chain's CDR3 is CASSLGQVSSYEQYF. CDR3 DNA sequence: TGTGCCAGCAGCTTGGGACAAGTTTCCTCCTACGAGCAGTACTTC.

The chain recombines TRBV5-6 with TRBJ2-1; 10 nucleotides agree with TRBD2. V lost 3 bases, J lost 4 bases, and 4 bases stayed unmatched. The CDR3 sequence is 15 residues long. Germline V gives CDR1 SGHDT, CDR2 YYEEEE. The CDR3 DNA is TGTGCCAGCAGCTCCGGACTAGCGGTATACAATGAGCAGTTCTTC. The encoded protein is CASSSGLAVYNEQFF.

This clone appeared a few times. The chain combines TRBV6-1 with TRBJ2-1; 10 bases agree with TRBD2. The V and J ends lost 5 bases and 9 bases, in that order; junction bases with no gene match: 7. CDR3 size: 14 residues. CDR1 and CDR2 from the germline V gene are MNHNS and SASEGT. CDR3 loop: CASSLAGERGEQFF. In nucleotides, the CDR3 is TGTGCCAGCAGTCTAGCGGGAGAAAGAGGTGAGCAGTTCTTC.

The chain combines TRBV2 with TRBJ2-1; tentatively, D is TRBD2 (5 bases). Trimming shortened V by 4 bases and J by 4 bases, and 20 bases separated the two germline ends. The CDR3 runs to 17 residues. Germline CDR1 SNHLY, CDR2 FYNNEI. DNA for the CDR3: TGTGCCAGCAGTGGAGGTTCCCGGACTTCGATGTACAATGAGCAGTTCTTC. Its translation: CASSGGSRTSMYNEQFF. The variable domain in full, completed from reference TRBV2 and TRBJ2-1, reads EPEVTQTPSHQVTQMGQEVILRCVPISNHLYFYWYRQILGQKVEFLVSFYNNEISEKSEIFDDQFSVERPDGSNFTLKIRSTKLEDSAMYFCASSGGSRTSMYNEQFFGPGTRLTVL.